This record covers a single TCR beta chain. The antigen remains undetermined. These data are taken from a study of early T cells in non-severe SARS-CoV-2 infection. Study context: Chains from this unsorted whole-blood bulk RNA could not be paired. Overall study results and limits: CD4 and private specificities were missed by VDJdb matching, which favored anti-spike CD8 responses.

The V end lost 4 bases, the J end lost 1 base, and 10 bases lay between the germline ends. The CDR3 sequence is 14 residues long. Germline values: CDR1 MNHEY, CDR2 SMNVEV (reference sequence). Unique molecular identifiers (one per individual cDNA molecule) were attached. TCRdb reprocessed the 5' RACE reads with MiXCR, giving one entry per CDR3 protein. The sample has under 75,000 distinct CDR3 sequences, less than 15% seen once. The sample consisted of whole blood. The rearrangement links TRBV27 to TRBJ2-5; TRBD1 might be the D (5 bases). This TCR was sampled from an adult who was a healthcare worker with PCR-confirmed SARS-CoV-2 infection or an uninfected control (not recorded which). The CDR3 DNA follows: TGTGCCAGCAGTTCGCTAGGGGTCCAAGAGACCCAGTACTTC. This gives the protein CASSSLGVQETQYF.